The 23 T cell receptor beta chains listed next were all sequenced from one sample in a study of T cell responses to AZD1222 COVID-19 vaccine. Some clones are missing from TCRdb's copy, which holds only in-frame ones; the method was immunoSEQ multiplex PCR. The table lists around 150,000 clones, about nine tenths of them singletons, with around 3.5% in the top ten. The material sequenced was peripheral blood, taken on day 0 of AZD1222 vaccination. The origin of the receptors is an adult in good health.

The CDR3 DNA sequence: TGTGCCAGCAGTGACTCGGTCGGCGGCGAGCAGTACTTC. As protein: CASSDSVGGEQYF. The J gene is TRBJ2-7, the V gene TRBV6-4; D gene unclear. The length of the CDR3 is 13 residues. Germline CDR1 and CDR2: MRHNA and SNTAGT. Trimming stripped 0 bases from V and 6 bases from J, with 9 bases between.

The chain links TRBV5-5 to TRBJ1-6, with D possibly matching TRBD1 (6 bases). The germline V gene encodes CDR1 SGHKS and CDR2 YYEKEE (reference sequence). The CDR3 contains 17 residues. Trimming left V 0 bases short and J 6 bases short, with 16 bases between. CDR3 sequence: CASSLGPGRGLNSPLHF. The CDR3, as DNA: TGTGCCAGCAGCTTGGGCCCAGGACGGGGGCTTAATTCACCCCTCCACTTT. The full variable domain, with the rest looked up from reference TRBV5-5 and TRBJ1-6, is DAGVTQSPTHLIKTRGQQVTLRCSPISGHKSVSWYQQVLGQGPQFIFQYYEKEERGRGNFPDRFSARQFPNYSSELNVNALLLGDSALYLCASSLGPGRGLNSPLHFGNGTRLTVT.

The chain employs TRBV30 and TRBJ1-1; possibly TRBD1 for D (6 bases). Germline V CDR1 and CDR2: GTSNPN, SVGIG (reference sequence). Trimming pared 4 bases from V and 1 base from J, leaving 10 bases between. The CDR3 loop spans 13 amino acids. The CDR3 coding sequence is TGTGCCTGGACGCTAGGGGGGAACACTGAAGCTTTCTTT. Amino acids: CAWTLGGNTEAFF.

This chain uses TRBV2 with TRBJ1-6; TRBD1 aligns across 9 bases. Germline V gives CDR1 SNHLY, CDR2 FYNNEI. The length of the CDR3 is 14 residues. V lost 8 bases, J lost 7 bases, and 6 bases stayed unmatched. The CDR3 DNA is TGTGCCAGCCAAATAACAGGGGGCAATTCACCCCTCCACTTT. Its translation: CASQITGGNSPLHF.

This chain connects TRBV12-3 or TRBV12-4 to TRBJ1-1, with a possible D match to TRBD1 (5 bases). The CDR3 is 13 residues long. V was cut by 2 bases and J by 4 bases, with 8 bases left in between. The CDR3 region has the DNA TGTGCCAGCAGTTTAAGGCAGGGCACTGAAGCTTTCTTT. It is translated as CASSLRQGTEAFF.

This clone was detected a few times. This CDR3 is also generated by other DNA sequences in the sample. The chain is built from TRBV18 and TRBJ2-7; the match to TRBD1 covers 10 bases. This CDR3 is built from 13 residues. CDR1 is KGHSH and CDR2 is LQKENI in the germline V gene. J was trimmed by 7 bases and V by 3 bases; bases with no gene match: 3. The CDR3 region is CASSPGQGVEQYF. The CDR3 DNA reads TGTGCCAGCTCACCTGGACAGGGGGTGGAGCAGTACTTC.

The chain links TRBV18 to TRBJ1-2; D call uncertain. The CDR3 runs to 14 residues. Germline CDR1 and CDR2: KGHSH and LQKENI. V lost 6 bases to trimming and J lost 4 bases, with 15 bases between them. For the CDR3, the DNA is TGTGCCAGCTCCCCAGAACACCCTGTCTATGGCTACACCTTC. Its protein product is CASSPEHPVYGYTF.

This chain joins TRBV7-6 and TRBJ2-2; D remains ambiguous. Germline V CDR1 and CDR2: SGHVS, FNYEAQ. This CDR3 contains 13 residues. The germline V and J ends were trimmed by 5 bases and 6 bases, with 10 bases remaining between them. This chain's CDR3 is CASSLRHAGELFF. The CDR3 DNA sequence: TGTGCCAGCAGCCTACGTCACGCCGGGGAGCTGTTTTTT.

DNA of the CDR3: TGTGCTAGTGGTTTGGTTGACACCAGAACTACTAATCAGCCCCAGCATTTT. Residues: CASGLVDTRTTNQPQHF. The rearrangement links TRBV12-5 to TRBJ1-5, with D unresolved. The CDR3 is 17 amino acids. With 0 bases removed from V and 4 bases from J, the gap between germline ends came to 16 bases. Germline V CDR1 and CDR2: LGHNT, FRNRAP.

This rearrangement joins TRBV19 to TRBJ1-2; D is unresolved. The CDR3 consists of 16 residues. The V and J ends lost 1 base and 8 bases respectively, with 20 bases between them. CDR1 is LNHDA and CDR2 is SQIVND in the germline V gene (reference sequence). The CDR3 loop reads CASSIGAALTVGGYTF. CDR3 in DNA: TGTGCCAGTAGTATAGGAGCCGCCCTGACCGTGGGAGGCTACACCTTC. The whole variable domain, remainder taken from reference TRBV19 and TRBJ1-2, is DGGITQSPKYLFRKEGQNVTLSCEQNLNHDAMYWYRQDPGQGLRLIYYSQIVNDFQKGDIAEGYSVSREKKESFPLTVTSAQKNPTAFYLCASSIGAALTVGGYTFGSGTRLTVV.

This clone has a single count. V and J are TRBV6-6 and TRBJ1-4; D call uncertain. This CDR3 is 11 amino acids long. The V gene's germline CDR1 is MNHNY and CDR2 SVGAGI (reference sequence). Trimming took 6 bases from V and 6 from J, leaving 5 bases between them. The CDR3 DNA follows: TGTGCCAGCAGGGGTGATGAAAAACTGTTTTTT. Translation gives CASRGDEKLFF.

This clone occurred a few times. The chain has TRBV5-5 and TRBJ2-7; D is tentatively TRBD1 or TRBD2 (7 bases each). The CDR3 has 15 amino acids. Germline CDR1 reads SGHKS; CDR2 reads YYEKEE (reference sequence). Trimming removed 1 base from V and 4 bases from J, with 15 bases in between. DNA for the CDR3: TGTGCCAGCAGCTTGCTGGCAGGGGGGGTTTACGAGCAGTACTTC. It is translated as CASSLLAGGVYEQYF.

Here the CDR3 reads CASSHRFSGNTIYF. Written as DNA, the CDR3 is TGTGCCAGCAGCCACAGGTTCTCTGGAAACACCATATATTTT. V usage is TRBV11-1 and J usage is TRBJ1-3; weak D call: TRBD1 (5 bases). V shed 5 bases and J shed 0 bases, with 8 bases lying between them. CDR1 SGHAT and CDR2 FQDESV come from the germline V gene (reference sequence). This CDR3 is built from 14 residues. The whole variable domain, filled in from reference TRBV11-1 and TRBJ1-3, reads EAEVAQSPRYKITEKSQAVAFWCDPISGHATLYWYRQILGQGPELLVQFQDESVVDDSQLPKDRFSAERLKGVDSTLKIQPAELGDSAMYLCASSHRFSGNTIYFGEGSWLTVV.

The chain recombines TRBV12-5 with TRBJ2-1, with TRBD2 matching 8 bases. V was pared by 1 base and J by 8 bases, with 10 bases of the junction left unmatched. Germline V gives CDR1 LGHNT, CDR2 FRNRAP. The CDR3 contains 16 residues. CDR3 DNA: TGTGCTAGTGGTTTGGCCGGGACTAGATTTGACCATGAGCAGTTCTTC. It is translated as CASGLAGTRFDHEQFF.

The chain combines TRBV6-5 with TRBJ1-1; 8 positions match TRBD1. The CDR3 is made up of 16 amino acids. The V gene's germline CDR1 is MNHEY and CDR2 SVGAGI. After removal of 4 bases from V and 4 bases from J, the junction contained 11 bases not matched to a gene. The CDR3 nucleotides read TGTGCCAGCAGTTCTTTGACCAGGGGGCTGCGCACTGAAGCTTTCTTT. Translated: CASSSLTRGLRTEAFF.

V is TRBV29-1 and J is TRBJ1-1; no reliable D call. Germline V lookup: CDR1 SQVTM, CDR2 ANQGSEA. This CDR3 has 10 residues. Trimming removed 4 bases at V and 4 bases at J, with 4 bases between. The CDR3 loop is CSVGFTEAFF. The CDR3 DNA sequence: TGCAGCGTTGGGTTCACTGAAGCTTTCTTT.

The CDR3 reads CAWSPSYNSPLHF. Written as DNA, the CDR3 is TGTGCCTGGAGTCCAAGCTATAATTCACCCCTCCACTTT. This chain links TRBV30 with TRBJ1-6; no clear D gene. The CDR3 extends over 13 amino acids. Germline V gene lookup returns CDR1 GTSNPN and CDR2 SVGIG (reference sequence). V was trimmed by 2 bases and J by 3 bases, leaving 5 bases between them. The full variable domain, its missing parts supplied by reference TRBV30 and TRBJ1-6, is SQTIHQWPATLVQPVGSPLSLECTVEGTSNPNLYWYRQAAGRGLQLLFYSVGIGQISSEVPQNLSASRPQDRQFILSSKKLLLSDSGFYLCAWSPSYNSPLHFGNGTRLTVT.

This chain links TRBV6-5 with TRBJ1-1; 7 bases are a match to TRBD1. Looked up from germline, CDR1 is MNHEY and CDR2 is SVGAGI. V lost 6 bases and J lost 5; bases outside the gene matches: 12. The CDR3 length is 15 residues. The CDR3 here is CASRPRQGSGTEAFF. The DNA of the CDR3 is TGTGCCAGCAGACCCCGACAGGGTAGTGGGACTGAAGCTTTCTTT.

The genes are TRBV4-3 and TRBJ1-2; the D gene is possibly TRBD1 (6 bases). The CDR3 has 15 amino acids. The germline gives CDR1 LGHNA, CDR2 YSLEER. Deletions cut 1 base from V and 5 bases from J, with 14 bases between. The CDR3 region has the DNA TGCGCCAGCAGCCAAGGTCGACAGGCCTTGTATGGCTACACCTTC. Translation: CASSQGRQALYGYTF.

J is TRBJ2-1 and V is TRBV2; 8 bases map to TRBD2. V trimming: 8 bases; J trimming: 0 bases; junction bases outside the gene matches: 9. CDR1 and CDR2 (germline): SNHLY, FYNNEI. The CDR3 is made up of 16 amino acids. The CDR3 bases are TGTGCCAGCGTCCTCCGGGCGGGGGGCTCCTACAATGAGCAGTTCTTC. It is translated as CASVLRAGGSYNEQFF.

The rearrangement uses TRBV5-1 and TRBJ1-4; D is undetermined. V was pared by 1 base and J by 5 bases, with 9 bases between. The CDR3 extends over 14 amino acids. Per germline, CDR1 SGHRS and CDR2 YFSETQ. The CDR3 DNA follows: TGCGCCAGCAGCTTGTTCTCCCTCAATGAAAAACTGTTTTTT. Translation: CASSLFSLNEKLFF.

The CDR3 reads CASSPGTGGYYGYTF. The CDR3, as DNA: TGTGCCAGCAGCCCAGGGACAGGGGGCTACTATGGCTACACCTTC. V usage is TRBV7-9 and J usage is TRBJ1-2; TRBD1 matches 12 bases. CDR1 is SEHNR, CDR2 FQNEAQ, per germline (reference sequence). Trimming at V came to 5 bases and at J to 3 bases, leaving 4 bases not matched to a gene. This CDR3 has 15 residues.

As DNA, the CDR3 is TGTGCCAGCAGCTTAGCGACAGTGAACACTGAAGCTTTCTTT. Amino acid sequence: CASSLATVNTEAFF. This chain uses TRBV7-9 with TRBJ1-1, with D perhaps TRBD1 (5 bases). The CDR3 loop spans 14 amino acids. V dropped 0 bases and J dropped 0 bases, with 5 bases sitting between them. Looked up from germline, CDR1 is SEHNR and CDR2 is FQNEAQ (reference sequence). The whole variable domain, filled in from reference TRBV7-9 and TRBJ1-1, reads DTGVSQNPRHKITKRGQNVTFRCDPISEHNRLYWYRQTLGQGPEFLTYFQNEAQLEKSRLLSDRFSAERPKGSFSTLEIQRTEQGDSAMYLCASSLATVNTEAFFGQGTRLTVV.